The T cell receptor (beta chain) described here comes from a study of blood T cell repertoires in COVID-19. Overall study: T cells, B-cell-depleted T cells, or PBMCs supplied cDNA or gDNA.

Measured with immunoSEQ multiplex PCR; TCRdb has only the in-frame clones, and not every one. The sample contains some 98,000 clones, roughly 80% of which appear only once. V lost 5 bases and J lost 7, with 15 bases in between. The CDR3 is made up of 13 amino acids. Germline V gives CDR1 MNHEY, CDR2 SVGAGI. Sequencing was done on a sample of peripheral blood. The V and J genes are TRBV6-5 and TRBJ2-7; tentative D call: TRBD2 (5 bases). This TCR was sampled from a man in his 70s with active or convalescent COVID-19. The CDR3 spells CASSRESAREQYF. CDR3 coding DNA: TGTGCCAGCAGTAGGGAGAGCGCCCGGGAGCAGTACTTC.